This T cell receptor beta chain stems from a study of cytomegalovirus exposure and HLA in healthy donors. This clone was observed a single time. The PCR made use of 60 Vbeta and 13 Jbeta primers. Original processing notes: In a later analysis, the count reached approximately 80 million unique TCR beta chains, with 9 million to 11 million shared. This table comes from immunoSEQ multiplex PCR, and its TCRdb copy is limited to in-frame clones, with some not included. The V and J calls and the clone size are those of that table, but D and trimming were determined from the DNA. The sample records about 200,000 clones, 70% to 80% being singletons. The germline gives CDR1 SGDLS, CDR2 YYNGEE. The CDR3 totals 10 residues. The germline V and J ends were trimmed by 7 bases and 6 bases, with 6 bases remaining between them.

The sequencing sample was made of PBMCs. The source is a young woman in good health and CMV-seropositive. This sequence joins TRBV9 and TRBJ2-3, with TRBD2 as a possible D gene (5 bases). As DNA, the CDR3 is TGTGCCAGCGGGAGCGATACGCAGTATTTT. Amino acids: CASGSDTQYF.